These T cell receptor beta chains were read from a single sample in a study of CD8 T cells in ankylosing spondylitis. TCRdb reprocessed the 5' RACE reads via MiXCR and lists one record per CDR3 protein. The sample carries 700,000 to 850,000 distinct CDR3 sequences, 10% to 15% recorded once. Source material: blood, either unsorted or a sorted T cell fraction (not recorded which). These receptors came from a male donor with ankylosing spondylitis. Each CDR3 is given with its conserved first and last residue. The order of the fields is clone size, V gene, D gene, J gene, CDR3 protein, CDR3 DNA. A D gene is named only where the DNA matches it firmly. Expanded clones get a size class; other rows say once, few or many, or leave the size out.

clone size: many; V gene: TRBV20-1; D gene: NA; J gene: TRBJ2-1; CDR3 protein: CSARQGSSYNEQFF; CDR3 DNA: TGCAGTGCTAGACAGGGGAGCTCCTACAATGAGCAGTTCTTC
clone size: few; V gene: TRBV28; D gene: NA; J gene: TRBJ1-5; CDR3 protein: CASSSTHAWGRTNQPQHF; CDR3 DNA: TGTGCCAGCAGTTCTACTCACGCGTGGGGTAGGACGAATCAGCCCCAGCATTTT
clone size: many; V gene: TRBV29-1; D gene: NA; J gene: TRBJ1-1; CDR3 protein: CSVDLRGLGTEAFF; CDR3 DNA: TGCAGCGTTGATCTCCGGGGGCTGGGCACTGAAGCTTTCTTT
clone size: many; V gene: TRBV7-2; D gene: NA; J gene: TRBJ2-2; CDR3 protein: CASSRLGHRERELFF; CDR3 DNA: TGTGCCAGTAGCCGGTTGGGGCATCGGGAAAGGGAGCTGTTTTTT
clone size: few; V gene: TRBV20-1; D gene: NA; J gene: TRBJ1-4; CDR3 protein: CSARDAGGRGNEKLFF; CDR3 DNA: TGCAGTGCTAGAGACGCCGGGGGCCGAGGCAATGAAAAACTGTTTTTT
clone size: few; V gene: TRBV20-1; D gene: NA; J gene: TRBJ2-3; CDR3 protein: CSGEFGEDTQYF; CDR3 DNA: TGCAGTGGGGAGTTCGGGGAGGATACGCAGTATTTT
clone size: few; V gene: TRBV20-1; D gene: TRBD2; J gene: TRBJ2-3; CDR3 protein: CSAKREGGTDTQYF; CDR3 DNA: TGCAGTGCTAAGCGGGAGGGCGGCACAGATACGCAGTATTTT
clone size: few; V gene: TRBV6-2/TRBV6-3; D gene: NA; J gene: TRBJ1-5; CDR3 protein: CASTTTAYQPQHF; CDR3 DNA: TGTGCCAGCACCACCACGGCTTATCAGCCCCAGCATTTT
clone size: NA; V gene: TRBV27; D gene: NA; J gene: TRBJ2-7; CDR3 protein: CASSPYTGVVYEQYF; CDR3 DNA: TGTGCCAGCAGTCCCTATACCGGGGTGGTCTACGAGCAGTACTTC
clone size: NA; V gene: TRBV20-1; D gene: NA; J gene: TRBJ2-3; CDR3 protein: CSAGRALPTTDTQYF; CDR3 DNA: TGCAGTGCCGGGCGGGCACTGCCTACCACAGATACGCAGTATTTT
clone size: NA; V gene: TRBV15; D gene: NA; J gene: TRBJ1-6; CDR3 protein: CATSRVQGESPLHF; CDR3 DNA: TGTGCCACCAGCAGAGTTCAGGGTGAATCACCCCTCCACTTT
clone size: NA; V gene: TRBV7-7; D gene: TRBD2; J gene: TRBJ2-5; CDR3 protein: CASSLGAGSARETQYF; CDR3 DNA: TGTGCTAGCAGCTTAGGAGCGGGATCAGCTAGAGAGACCCAGTACTTC
clone size: NA; V gene: TRBV20-1; D gene: NA; J gene: TRBJ2-1; CDR3 protein: CSWGHRFF; CDR3 DNA: TGCAGCTGGGGCCATCGGTTCTTC
clone size: few; V gene: TRBV5-1; D gene: NA; J gene: TRBJ2-3; CDR3 protein: CASSLYAGTDTQYF; CDR3 DNA: TGCGCCAGCAGCTTGTACGCCGGAACAGATACGCAGTATTTT
clone size: few; V gene: TRBV28; D gene: TRBD1; J gene: TRBJ2-1; CDR3 protein: CASSDSQGAKGKQFF; CDR3 DNA: TGTGCCAGCAGTGATTCACAGGGGGCGAAGGGGAAGCAGTTCTTC
clone size: few; V gene: TRBV7-6; D gene: NA; J gene: TRBJ2-5; CDR3 protein: CASSSADRRVSQYF; CDR3 DNA: TGTGCCAGCAGCTCGGCGGACAGGAGGGTGAGCCAGTACTTC
clone size: many; V gene: TRBV4-3; D gene: NA; J gene: TRBJ1-4; CDR3 protein: CASSQGGSTAPEKLFF; CDR3 DNA: TGCGCCAGCAGCCAAGGCGGATCAACGGCCCCCGAAAAACTGTTTTTT
clone size: NA; V gene: TRBV10-2; D gene: NA; J gene: TRBJ2-1; CDR3 protein: CASSEILARRNEQFF; CDR3 DNA: TGCGCCAGCAGTGAGATCCTAGCGAGGAGGAATGAGCAGTTCTTC
clone size: few; V gene: TRBV5-5; D gene: NA; J gene: TRBJ2-5; CDR3 protein: CASSLWGDETQYF; CDR3 DNA: TGTGCCAGCAGCTTGTGGGGGGATGAGACCCAGTACTTC
clone size: few; V gene: TRBV25-1; D gene: NA; J gene: TRBJ1-2; CDR3 protein: CASSRGRAYGYTF; CDR3 DNA: TGTGCCAGCAGTCGGGGCAGGGCCTATGGCTACACCTTC
clone size: few; V gene: TRBV6-1; D gene: NA; J gene: TRBJ2-2; CDR3 protein: CASSRSQTYTGELFF; CDR3 DNA: TGTGCCAGCAGTCGTAGCCAGACTTACACCGGGGAGCTGTTTTTT
clone size: NA; V gene: TRBV20-1; D gene: NA; J gene: TRBJ2-5; CDR3 protein: CSASTSTQETQYF; CDR3 DNA: TGCAGTGCTAGCACCAGCACCCAAGAGACCCAGTACTTC
clone size: few; V gene: TRBV7-2; D gene: TRBD1; J gene: TRBJ2-1; CDR3 protein: CASSPPTGWQFF; CDR3 DNA: TGTGCCAGCAGCCCACCGACAGGGTGGCAGTTCTTC
clone size: few; V gene: TRBV7-9; D gene: TRBD1; J gene: TRBJ1-1; CDR3 protein: CASATGGPGGAFF; CDR3 DNA: TGTGCCAGCGCTACAGGGGGCCCCGGAGGAGCTTTCTTT
clone size: NA; V gene: TRBV11-2; D gene: NA; J gene: TRBJ2-5; CDR3 protein: CASSPLTTSIETQYF; CDR3 DNA: TGTGCCAGCAGCCCCCTGACTACAAGTATAGAGACCCAGTACTTC
clone size: NA; V gene: TRBV20-1; D gene: NA; J gene: TRBJ2-1; CDR3 protein: CSATNNRARYNEQFF; CDR3 DNA: TGCAGTGCTACTAATAACAGGGCGCGGTACAATGAGCAGTTCTTC
clone size: few; V gene: TRBV20-1; D gene: TRBD2; J gene: TRBJ2-1; CDR3 protein: CSASLPEGLAANNEQFF; CDR3 DNA: TGCAGTGCTAGTTTGCCGGAGGGACTAGCGGCTAACAATGAGCAGTTCTTC
clone size: many; V gene: TRBV20-1; D gene: NA; J gene: TRBJ2-1; CDR3 protein: CSAKLWGPTAYNEQFF; CDR3 DNA: TGCAGTGCTAAACTTTGGGGGCCGACGGCGTACAATGAGCAGTTCTTC
clone size: many; V gene: TRBV20-1; D gene: NA; J gene: TRBJ2-2; CDR3 protein: CSAYRDTGELFF; CDR3 DNA: TGCAGTGCTTACAGGGACACCGGGGAGCTGTTTTTT
clone size: NA; V gene: TRBV5-1; D gene: NA; J gene: TRBJ2-7; CDR3 protein: CASSSRASSYEQYF; CDR3 DNA: TGCGCCAGCAGCTCCCGGGCATCTTCCTACGAGCAGTACTTC
clone size: few; V gene: TRBV20-1; D gene: NA; J gene: TRBJ2-3; CDR3 protein: CSLDSVGADTQYF; CDR3 DNA: TGCAGTTTAGACTCAGTTGGTGCAGATACGCAGTATTTT
clone size: few; V gene: TRBV20-1; D gene: NA; J gene: TRBJ2-7; CDR3 protein: CSADRSPVDEQYF; CDR3 DNA: TGCAGTGCAGACAGGTCCCCGGTCGACGAGCAGTACTTC
clone size: many; V gene: TRBV29-1; D gene: NA; J gene: TRBJ2-6; CDR3 protein: CSAVSGANVLTF; CDR3 DNA: TGCAGCGCCGTCTCTGGGGCCAACGTCCTGACTTTC
clone size: few; V gene: TRBV6-2/TRBV6-3; D gene: NA; J gene: TRBJ2-1; CDR3 protein: CASSYATGTGTRLSYNEQFF; CDR3 DNA: TGTGCCAGCAGTTACGCCACCGGGACAGGGACTAGACTTTCCTACAATGAGCAGTTCTTC
clone size: few; V gene: TRBV6-2/TRBV6-3; D gene: NA; J gene: TRBJ1-5; CDR3 protein: CASSYEDQPQHF; CDR3 DNA: TGTGCCAGCAGTTACGAGGACCAGCCCCAGCATTTT
clone size: few; V gene: TRBV5-6; D gene: TRBD1; J gene: TRBJ2-3; CDR3 protein: CASSFLTGWRTDTQYF; CDR3 DNA: TGTGCCAGCAGCTTCCTGACAGGGTGGAGGACAGATACGCAGTATTTT
clone size: NA; V gene: TRBV24-1; D gene: NA; J gene: TRBJ2-5; CDR3 protein: CATSDPGGQETQYF; CDR3 DNA: TGTGCCACCAGTGACCCTGGGGGTCAAGAGACCCAGTACTTC
clone size: NA; V gene: TRBV20-1; D gene: NA; J gene: TRBJ2-6; CDR3 protein: CSLTSGANVLTF; CDR3 DNA: TGCAGTCTCACCTCTGGGGCCAACGTCCTGACTTTC
clone size: few; V gene: TRBV5-1; D gene: TRBD1; J gene: TRBJ1-1; CDR3 protein: CASSPVQGASTEAFF; CDR3 DNA: TGCGCCAGCAGCCCCGTACAGGGGGCGAGCACTGAAGCTTTCTTT
clone size: few; V gene: TRBV20-1; D gene: NA; J gene: TRBJ1-5; CDR3 protein: CSVDRFNQPQHF; CDR3 DNA: TGCAGTGTTGACAGGTTCAATCAGCCCCAGCATTTT